The 14 T cell receptor beta chains given below trace back to one sample, sequenced in a study of T cells in women clearing cervical HPV infection. Profiled with immunoSEQ multiplex PCR; TCRdb holds only in-frame clones, not every one. This sample's table reports around 40,000 clones. The sample consisted of blood buffy coat. Every receptor here comes from a woman aged 18 to 75 with a cervical HPV16 infection that either progressed to CIN3+ or cleared (not recorded which).

This clone counts as medium-sized by frequency. The read gets to within 3 residues of the CDR3 end, and the germline J gene fills in the rest. The chain couples TRBV6-4 to TRBJ2-7; possible D gene TRBD1, 5 bases. The V end was cut by 7 bases, the J end by 2 bases, with 15 bases between. CDR1 is MRHNA, CDR2 SNTAGT, per germline. This CDR3 region has 14 residues. CDR3 protein: CASIPNRRAYEQYF. Incomplete CDR3 DNA: TGTGCCAGCATTCCGAACAGGCGTGCCTACGAG.

As concerns this clone: The CDR3 end falls 3 residues outside the read, so it is completed with the germline J gene. J is TRBJ2-5 and V is TRBV2; perhaps TRBD1 as D (5 bases). The CDR3 runs 14 residues. Germline CDR1 reads SNHLY; CDR2 reads FYNNEI. Trimming cost V 5 bases and J 2 bases, with 12 bases left between them. The CDR3: CASSSQGVQETQYF. The sequenced CDR3 bases are TGTGCCAGCAGTTCCCAAGGGGTACAAGAGACC.

Turning to this clone: The missing CDR3 end, 3 residues past where the read stops, is filled in from the germline J gene. The V and J genes are TRBV7-8 and TRBJ1-6, with TRBD1 matching 9 bases. CDR1 SGHVS and CDR2 FQNEAQ come from the germline V gene. J gave up 10 bases and V 3 bases, and 7 bases lay outside the gene matches. CDR3 length equals 15 residues. The covered CDR3 bases are TGTGCCAGCAGCTTCACAGGGGGCTCAAGGTCACCC. Protein: CASSFTGGSRSP. The complete CDR3 reads CASSFTGGSRSPLHF.

Details on this clone: The CDR3 end falls 3 residues outside the read, so it is completed with the germline J gene. The chain links TRBV6-2 or TRBV6-3 to TRBJ2-2, with D perhaps TRBD1 (5 bases). The CDR3 is 12 amino acids. V lost 11 bases, J lost 4 bases, and 11 bases lay in between. Germline CDR1 MNHEY, CDR2 SVGEGT. The CDR3 is CASSGFTGELFF. CDR3 DNA, as far as it was read: TGTGCCTCCTCAGGGTTCACCGGGGAG.

A remark on this clone: From the germline J gene comes the end of the CDR3, since the read stops 3 residues before it. The rearrangement uses TRBV4-2 and TRBJ2-2; 11 bases agree with TRBD2. The ends lost 4 bases at V and 2 bases at J; junction bases unmatched: 3. The CDR3 extends over 16 amino acids. The germline CDR1 and CDR2 sequences are LGHNA and YNFKEQ. The CDR3 bases that were read are TGTGCCAGCAGCCCGGGACTAGCGGCCAACACCGGGGAG. Residues: CASSPGLAANTGE. The whole CDR3 protein is CASSPGLAANTGELFF.

On this clone itself: The CDR3 extends 3 residues past the end of the read, so its final part is completed from the germline J gene. V gene TRBV7-6 combines with J gene TRBJ2-2; D is ambiguous. Germline-derived CDR1 and CDR2 are SGHVS and FNYEAQ. The CDR3 length is 14 residues. This CDR3 is CASSLSMSSEKLFF. The sequenced CDR3 bases are TGTGCCAGCAGCCTATCAATGTCTAGTGAAAAG.

On this clone itself: Read sequence stops 3 residues before the CDR3 end, and the germline J gene provides the missing end. The chain links TRBV2 to TRBJ2-1, with TRBD2 matching 8 bases. Germline V gene sequence: CDR1 SNHLY, CDR2 FYNNEI. The CDR3 covers 13 residues. Losses at the gene ends were 7 bases for V and 8 bases for J; bases not matched to a gene: 7. CDR3 bases read: TGTGCCAGCAAAGGAGCGGGGGACGATGAG. This encodes CASKGAGDDE. The entire CDR3 protein reads CASKGAGDDEQFF.

About this clone: Coverage ceases 3 residues before the CDR3 finishes, and the germline J gene fills in the end. The chain links TRBV20-1 to TRBJ2-1, with TRBD2 matching 7 bases. Trimming removed 5 bases from V and 4 bases from J; junction bases left unmatched: 14. This CDR3 spans 16 amino acids. The germline gives CDR1 DFQATT, CDR2 SNEGSKA (reference sequence). The CDR3 protein is CSAGQLWPSGYNEQFF. The DNA read from the CDR3 is TGCAGTGCTGGCCAGTTATGGCCTAGCGGATACAATGAG.

Turning to this clone: The DNA ends 3 residues before the CDR3 does, and the rest of the CDR3 is filled in from the germline J gene. The gene calls are TRBV19 and TRBJ2-4; perhaps TRBD1 as D (6 bases). Looked up from germline, CDR1 is LNHDA and CDR2 is SQIVND (reference sequence). This CDR3 comprises 14 residues. The CDR3 region is CASSVTGANYGQYF. Partial CDR3 DNA: TGTGCCAGTAGTGTGACAGGAGCAAACTATGGT.

Regarding this clone: The sequenced fragment ends 3 residues before the CDR3 boundary, so the rest is inferred from the germline J gene. The J gene is TRBJ2-1, the V gene TRBV11-3, with D perhaps being TRBD1 or TRBD2 (7 bases each). CDR1 and CDR2 from the germline V gene are SGHNT and YENEEA. There are 15 residues in the CDR3. The V gene lost 2 bases and the J gene lost 7 bases, with 15 bases spanning the gap. The covered CDR3 bases are TGTGCCAGCAGCTTAACAGGGGAGGGGGCGAATGAG. It specifies CASSLTGEGANE. The whole CDR3 reads CASSLTGEGANEQFF.

Details on this clone: Read coverage stops 3 residues before the CDR3 terminus; the germline J gene supplies the remainder. This chain uses TRBV27 with TRBJ2-7, with 11 bases aligning to TRBD2. The CDR3 has 15 residues. V dropped 4 bases and J dropped 0; count of bases not matched to a gene: 2. Germline CDR1 MNHEY, CDR2 SMNVEV (reference sequence). The CDR3 spells CASSSTSGNSYEQYF. CDR3 DNA, as far as it was read: TGTGCCAGCAGTTCGACTAGCGGGAACTCCTACGAG.

In the case of this clone: Sequencing ends 3 residues short of the CDR3 end; the germline J gene provides the rest. The rearrangement links TRBV2 to TRBJ1-5, with a tentative D call TRBD1 (5 bases). The V end lost 6 bases, the J end lost 6 bases, and 15 bases lay between the germline ends. The CDR3 sequence is 14 residues long. CDR1 SNHLY and CDR2 FYNNEI come from the germline V gene. The CDR3 protein is CASSPAVQGQPQHF. The CDR3 DNA, read in part, is TGTGCCAGCAGCCCGGCTGTGCAGGGTCAGCCC.

Worth noting for this clone: Read coverage stops 3 residues before the CDR3 terminus; the germline J gene supplies the remainder. V is TRBV2 and J is TRBJ2-5; D remains ambiguous. V gave up 5 bases and J gave up 4 bases, with 8 bases separating them. In germline, CDR1 is SNHLY, CDR2 FYNNEI. This CDR3 has 12 amino acids. The DNA read from the CDR3 is TGTGCCAGCAGTATAGTTCGAGAGACC. Its protein product is CASSIVRET. The CDR3 as a whole reads CASSIVRETQYF.

Note on this clone: The CDR3 is cut off 3 residues early in the read; its end comes from the germline J gene. The genes are TRBV29-1 and TRBJ2-7, with 9 nucleotides matching TRBD1. The CDR3 sequence is 13 residues long. Unmatched junction bases numbered 7, after V lost 6 bases and J lost 4 bases. CDR1 and CDR2 (germline): SQVTM, ANQGSEA. CDR3 in amino acids: CSVGGQGRYEQYF. The CDR3 DNA, read in part, is TGCAGCGTAGGAGGACAGGGGAGGTACGAG.